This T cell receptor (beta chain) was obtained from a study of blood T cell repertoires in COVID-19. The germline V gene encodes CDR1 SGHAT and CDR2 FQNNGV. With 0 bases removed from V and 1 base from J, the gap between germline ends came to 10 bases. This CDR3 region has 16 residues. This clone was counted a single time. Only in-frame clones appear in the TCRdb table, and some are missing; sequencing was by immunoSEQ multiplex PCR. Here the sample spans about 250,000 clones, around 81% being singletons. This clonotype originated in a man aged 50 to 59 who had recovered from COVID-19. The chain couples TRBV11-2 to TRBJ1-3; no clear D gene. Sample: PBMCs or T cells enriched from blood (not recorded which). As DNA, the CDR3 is TGTGCCAGCAGCTTAGATTCTCGTATTTCTGGAAACACCATATATTTT. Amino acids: CASSLDSRISGNTIYF.